This T cell receptor beta chain was obtained from a study of T cell responses to AZD1222 COVID-19 vaccine. Assay used: immunoSEQ multiplex PCR; TCRdb lists only in-frame clones, some missing. The sample has 140,000 to 150,000 clones, approximately 89% seen once. Germline trimming cut 7 bases from V and 10 bases from J; bases unmatched to any gene: 14. Germline CDR1 reads MNHGY; CDR2 reads SAAAGT. The CDR3 loop spans 15 amino acids. The clonotype originates from an adult in good health. The chain has TRBV6-8 and TRBJ2-1, with 9 bases identical to TRBD1. The starting material was peripheral blood, obtained on day 0 of AZD1222 vaccination. The CDR3 loop is CASTKGDRVGWEQFF. CDR3 nucleotides: TGTGCCAGCACCAAGGGGGACAGGGTTGGTTGGGAGCAGTTCTTC.